One and the same sample provided the 14 T cell receptor beta chains below, sequenced in a study of identical twins. Via MiXCR, TCRdb re-called the 5' RACE reads, giving one row per CDR3 protein. This sample has 400,000 to 600,000 distinct CDR3 sequences, with more than 20% found just once. The sample was also reused in another study, on yellow fever vaccine responses in identical twins.

The specimen was CD4+ T cells sorted from blood. These receptors came from a woman between 18 and 29 years old in good health.

The CDR3 nucleotides read TGTGCCAGCAGCGTAGCCCTATCGGGGGAAATCACCGGGGAGCTGTTTTTT. Protein: CASSVALSGEITGELFF. The rearrangement joins TRBV9 to TRBJ2-2; weak D call: TRBD2 (6 bases). V was trimmed by 0 bases and J by 4 bases, leaving 16 bases between them. Germline V gene data show CDR1 as SGDLS and CDR2 as YYNGEE. This CDR3 spans 17 amino acids.

This rearrangement joins TRBV27 to TRBJ2-3, with D perhaps TRBD1 or TRBD2 (5 bases each). Germline CDR1 is MNHEY and CDR2 is SMNVEV (reference sequence). This CDR3 is built from 16 residues. Between the trimmed V and J ends, which lost 8 bases and 7 bases, there was a span of 25 bases. The CDR3 DNA follows: TGTGCCAGCGGCCGGACCTGGGGCGAGAGGGAGAATACGCAGTATTTT. Amino acid sequence: CASGRTWGERENTQYF.

The V gene is TRBV7-3, the J gene TRBJ2-1, with TRBD2 matching 12 bases. Germline trimming cut 0 bases from V and 0 bases from J; bases unmatched to any gene: 12. Germline CDR1 and CDR2: SGHTA and FQGTGA. The CDR3 runs to 21 residues. The CDR3 DNA reads as TGTGCCAGCAGCTTAACGGTGCTAGCGGGAGGGGTGAAGAGCTCCTACAATGAGCAGTTCTTC. It specifies CASSLTVLAGGVKSSYNEQFF.

The gene calls are TRBV11-2 and TRBJ2-1; unclear D gene. The CDR3 covers 14 residues. Trimming stripped 7 bases from V and 4 bases from J, with 14 bases between. The germline gives CDR1 SGHAT, CDR2 FQNNGV. CDR3 sequence: CASTTETRYNEQFF. The CDR3 coding sequence is TGTGCCAGCACCACGGAAACCAGATACAATGAGCAGTTCTTC.

The V and J genes are TRBV20-1 and TRBJ1-5, with TRBD1 matching over 12 bases. J gave up 5 bases and V 7 bases, and 6 bases lay outside the gene matches. CDR1 is DFQATT, CDR2 SNEGSKA, per germline (reference sequence). The CDR3 spans 14 residues. The CDR3 protein is CSVPGQGAHQPQHF. CDR3 DNA sequence: TGCAGTGTTCCGGGACAGGGGGCTCATCAGCCCCAGCATTTT.

This chain connects TRBV20-1 to TRBJ2-1; D is ambiguous. The CDR3 is 12 residues long. Germline CDR1 and CDR2: DFQATT and SNEGSKA (reference sequence). The V end lost 1 base, the J end lost 5 bases, and 6 bases lay between the germline ends. DNA for the CDR3: TGCAGTGCTAGAGGGTCAGACAATGAGCAGTTCTTC. Translation: CSARGSDNEQFF.

This sequence joins TRBV11-2 and TRBJ2-5, with 12 bases identical to TRBD2. Trimming removed 2 bases from V and 4 bases from J; junction bases left unmatched: 17. This CDR3 has 20 residues. Germline V gives CDR1 SGHAT, CDR2 FQNNGV. CDR3 region: CASSLKWGGGLAGRGETQYF. CDR3 sequence (DNA): TGTGCCAGCAGCTTAAAATGGGGGGGCGGACTAGCGGGAAGAGGAGAGACCCAGTACTTC. Supplemented by reference TRBV11-2 and TRBJ2-5, the full variable domain reads EAGVAQSPRYKIIEKRQSVAFWCNPISGHATLYWYQQILGQGPKLLIQFQNNGVVDDSQLPKDRFSAERLKGVDSTLKIQPAKLEDSAVYLCASSLKWGGGLAGRGETQYFGPGTRLLVL.

This clonotype has at least ten counts. V is TRBV12-3 or TRBV12-4 and J is TRBJ1-6; no reliable D call. The CDR3 is 14 amino acids. Trimming stripped 5 bases from V and 5 bases from J, with 10 bases between. Written as DNA, the CDR3 is TGTGCCAGCAGTACCGGCCCGGATAATTCACCCCTCCACTTT. It encodes CASSTGPDNSPLHF.

The table lists this clonotype with a few counts. The rearrangement joins TRBV29-1 to TRBJ2-1; unclear D gene. Germline values: CDR1 SQVTM, CDR2 ANQGSEA. Between the trimmed V and J ends, which lost 4 bases and 0 bases, there was a span of 10 bases. This CDR3 comprises 14 residues. The CDR3 nucleotides are TGCAGCGTTGCGGGCGTGAGCTCCTACAATGAGCAGTTCTTC. Amino acids: CSVAGVSSYNEQFF.

This clonotype was seen a handful of times. This chain connects TRBV20-1 to TRBJ2-1, with TRBD2 matching over 13 bases. This CDR3 spans 15 amino acids. V dropped 6 bases and J dropped 10; count of bases not matched to a gene: 12. Germline V gene sequence: CDR1 DFQATT, CDR2 SNEGSKA (reference sequence). The CDR3 here is CSADDGTSGILEQFF. For the CDR3, the DNA is TGCAGTGCCGATGACGGGACTAGCGGGATTTTGGAGCAGTTCTTC.

The chain has TRBV20-1 and TRBJ2-1; the D gene is possibly TRBD1 (6 bases). CDR1 is DFQATT, CDR2 SNEGSKA, per germline (reference sequence). There are 12 residues in the CDR3. Between the trimmed V and J ends, which lost 3 bases and 7 bases, there was a span of 10 bases. CDR3 nucleotides: TGCAGTGCTAGGGGGACAACAAATGAGCAGTTCTTC. Its translation is CSARGTTNEQFF.

The chain links TRBV2 to TRBJ2-7, with 11 bases lining up with TRBD1. Germline trimming cut 5 bases from V and 0 bases from J; bases unmatched to any gene: 3. Per the germline V gene, CDR1 is SNHLY and CDR2 is FYNNEI. This CDR3 region has 15 residues. CDR3 nucleotides: TGTGCCAGCAGTAAAGGACAGGGGGCCTCCTACGAGCAGTACGTC. This translates into CASSKGQGASYEQYV.

J is TRBJ2-1 and V is TRBV12-3 or TRBV12-4; the match to TRBD2 covers 9 bases. CDR3 length: 14 residues. Germline trimming cut 3 bases from V and 10 bases from J; bases unmatched to any gene: 7. The CDR3 nucleotides are TGTGCCAGCAGTTTTAGCGGGGGAATACCAGAGCAGTTCTTC. This sequence encodes CASSFSGGIPEQFF.

The gene calls are TRBV24-1 and TRBJ2-1; TRBD2 matches 10 bases. V gave up 5 bases and J gave up 8 bases; unmatched junction bases: 8. Germline lookup yields CDR1 KGHDR and CDR2 SFDVKD. The CDR3 is 15 amino acids. The CDR3: CATSVSLAGAYEQFF. The CDR3 DNA reads as TGTGCCACCAGTGTGAGTCTAGCGGGAGCCTATGAGCAGTTCTTC.